Given below is one T cell receptor (beta chain) in context. Its target is unknown. The junction departs from the called germline gene at one end, perhaps through a read error. Built from TCR beta cDNA, the libraries had unique molecular identifiers in them. TCRdb re-called the PCR reads through MiXCR, storing one row per CDR3 protein. Here the sample spans about 160,000 distinct CDR3 sequences, about 37% being singletons. This sample stems from a study of post-analysis software for immune sequencing data. Whole-study findings and limits: Patients showed TRBV5-6, TRBV5-1 and TRBV20-1 among four to six TRBV segments more frequent than in controls. When the samples were clustered directly with F measure, those that had been prepared in the same batch showed strong co-clustering.

The CDR3 is 12 amino acids. The germline V gene encodes CDR1 DFQATT and CDR2 SNEGSKA (reference sequence). The V and J genes are TRBV20-1 and TRBJ2-1; D is perhaps TRBD2 (5 bases). The receptor was isolated from a girl aged 10 to 17 with multiple sclerosis. The source was blood, collected after autologous hematopoietic stem cell transplantation. This CDR3 is CSAKDWYNERFF. The CDR3 DNA sequence: TGCAGTGCTAAGGACTGGTACAATGAGCGGTTCTTC.